This T cell receptor (beta chain) derives from a study of blood T cell repertoires in COVID-19. V trimming: 5 bases; J trimming: 4 bases; junction bases outside the gene matches: 5. In germline, CDR1 is SEHNR, CDR2 FQNEAQ (reference sequence). The CDR3 has 15 amino acids. Some clones are missing from TCRdb's copy, which holds only in-frame ones; the method was immunoSEQ multiplex PCR. This sample yields 15,000 to 25,000 clones, of which around 79% are seen a single time; roughly 50% belongs to the top ten. This TCR was sampled from an elderly man with acute or convalescent COVID-19. The chain carries TRBV7-9 and TRBJ2-2; 9 bases are a match to TRBD1. Sequencing was done on a sample of peripheral blood. The CDR3 spells CASSPATGGTGELFF. In DNA, the CDR3 is TGTGCCAGCAGCCCGGCGACAGGGGGCACCGGGGAGCTGTTTTTT.